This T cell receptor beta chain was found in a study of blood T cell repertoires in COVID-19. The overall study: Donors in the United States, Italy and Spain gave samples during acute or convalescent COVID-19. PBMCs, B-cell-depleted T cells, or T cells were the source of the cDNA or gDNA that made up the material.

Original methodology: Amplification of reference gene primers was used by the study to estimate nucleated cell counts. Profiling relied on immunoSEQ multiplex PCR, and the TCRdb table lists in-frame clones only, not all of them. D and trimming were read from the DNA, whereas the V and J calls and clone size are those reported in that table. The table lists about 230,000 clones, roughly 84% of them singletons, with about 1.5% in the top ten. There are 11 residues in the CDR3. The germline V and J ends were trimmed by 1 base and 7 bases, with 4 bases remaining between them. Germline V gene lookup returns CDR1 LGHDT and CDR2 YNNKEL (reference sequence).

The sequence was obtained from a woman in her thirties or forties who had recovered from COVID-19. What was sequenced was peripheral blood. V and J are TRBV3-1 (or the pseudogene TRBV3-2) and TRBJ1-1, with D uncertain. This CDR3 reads CASSQGVEAFF. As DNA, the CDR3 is TGTGCCAGCAGCCAAGGCGTTGAAGCTTTCTTT.